This T cell receptor beta chain was recovered during a study of response to subunit inactivated influenza vaccine. TCRdb passed the RT-PCR reads through MiXCR, listing each CDR3 protein once. Of about 180,000 distinct CDR3 sequences listed, around 9.2% were seen once; the top ten hold about a tenth. Findings and limits, study-wide: Researchers suggested that each seasonal influenza vaccination recruits few new T cells.

This clonotype has just a few counts. The target antigen is unknown. CDR3 size: 13 residues. Germline values: CDR1 MNHNS, CDR2 SASEGT. V was trimmed by 7 bases and J by 4 bases, leaving 13 bases between them. This chain connects TRBV6-1 to TRBJ2-5; weak D call: TRBD2 (5 bases). The sequence derives from a man between 50 and 59 years old who received an inactivated influenza vaccine. The sample was non-naive T cells sorted from PBMCs, taken on the day of vaccination. In nucleotides, the CDR3 is TGTGCCAGCACTCGACTACTCGGAGAGACCCAGTACTTC. This sequence encodes CASTRLLGETQYF.